This entry concerns a single TCR beta chain. The antigen remains undetermined. Clones were sequenced by immunoSEQ multiplex PCR, and TCRdb holds only the in-frame ones, with some missing. The top ten hold under 7% of the sample, which has about 150,000 clones, about 90% seen once. The data were taken from a study of T cell responses to AZD1222 COVID-19 vaccine. Per germline, CDR1 SGDLS and CDR2 YYNGEE. The CDR3 loop spans 12 amino acids. J lost 10 bases, V lost 3 bases, and 4 bases had no gene match. Study results and limitations: Variant regions that are unmutated are reportedly the target of nearly half of spike-specific TCRs. Among those given AZD1222, only 5 to 7 were seropositive at baseline.

The receptor comes from an adult in good health. The sample was peripheral blood, taken on day 0 of MenACWY control vaccination. The chain links TRBV9 to TRBJ1-1; TRBD1 agrees at 9 bases. CDR3 coding DNA: TGTGCCAGCAGCGCCAACAGGGGGCCAGCTTTCTTT. It is translated as CASSANRGPAFF.